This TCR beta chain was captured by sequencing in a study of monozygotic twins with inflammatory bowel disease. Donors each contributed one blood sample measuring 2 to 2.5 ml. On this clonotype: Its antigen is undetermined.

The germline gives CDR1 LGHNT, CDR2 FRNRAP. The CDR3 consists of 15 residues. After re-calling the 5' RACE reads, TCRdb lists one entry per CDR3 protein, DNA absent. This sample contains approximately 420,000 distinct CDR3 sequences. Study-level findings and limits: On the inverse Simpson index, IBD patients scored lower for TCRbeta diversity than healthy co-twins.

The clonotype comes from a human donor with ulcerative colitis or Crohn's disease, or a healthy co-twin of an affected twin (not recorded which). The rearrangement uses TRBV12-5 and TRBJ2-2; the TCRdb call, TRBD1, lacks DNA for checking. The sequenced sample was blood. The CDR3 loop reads CASGPGTVNTGELFF.